Listed below are T cell receptor beta chains from one sample, sequenced in a study of CXCR3-negative and CXCR3-positive naive CD8 T cells. TCRdb reprocessed the 5' RACE reads and reports one entry per CDR3 protein, with no DNA. This sample contains 40,000 to 45,000 distinct CDR3 sequences. What was sequenced was memory CD8+ T cells from blood. The receptors come from a human donor in good health. Some clones in this sample may be carry-over from other donors' samples. CDR3s include the opening cysteine and the closing phenylalanine or tryptophan. Each record gives: J gene, clone size, V gene, CDR3 protein. Rows may omit the clone size; those that give it use once, few, many or a size class.

TRBJ1-4 | . | TRBV20-1 | CSARGDANEKLFF
TRBJ1-2 | . | TRBV29-1 | CSVDPQGNGYTF
TRBJ2-7 | . | TRBV27 | CASSEDVSSYEQYF
TRBJ2-1 | . | TRBV20-1 | CSATYRGEQFF
TRBJ2-5 | . | TRBV28 | CASSLKETQYF
TRBJ2-7 | . | TRBV7-2 | CASEYPGLAGFYEQYF
TRBJ1-5 | . | TRBV6-2/TRBV6-3 | CASSYFIFSGQVNQPQHF
TRBJ2-1 | . | TRBV5-1 | CASSPSGGYNEQFF
TRBJ2-3 | . | TRBV7-2 | CASSILADRLADTQYF
TRBJ2-1 | . | TRBV20-1 | CSAKRLAGNEQFF
TRBJ2-3 | . | TRBV18 | CASSPGNTDTQYF
TRBJ2-1 | . | TRBV3-1 | CASSQEGTSGAYNEQFF
TRBJ2-7 | . | TRBV6-5 | CASSYSHYKGREQYF
TRBJ2-7 | . | TRBV29-1 | CSVEKASGTGAYEQYF
TRBJ2-1 | . | TRBV24-1 | CATRDRGPNEQFF
TRBJ1-1 | large | TRBV20-1 | CSARQGLGTEAFF
TRBJ2-7 | . | TRBV7-3 | CASSPRDSSYEQYF
TRBJ2-1 | . | TRBV7-8 | CASSPLVLQGTNEQFF
TRBJ2-1 | . | TRBV5-5 | CASSRPPLNEQFF
TRBJ2-7 | . | TRBV25-1 | CASSFGQGTTYEQYF
TRBJ2-7 | . | TRBV5-1 | CASSLYPYEQYF
TRBJ2-7 | . | TRBV2 | CASIGTGELYEQYF
TRBJ2-1 | . | TRBV29-1 | CSVDGTGVRYNEQFF
TRBJ2-1 | . | TRBV29-1 | CSADRGKNEQFF
TRBJ1-1 | . | TRBV6-2/TRBV6-3 | CASWGGGFFGRSNTEAFF
TRBJ2-2 | . | TRBV29-1 | CSVVGLAGKTNTGELFF
TRBJ2-7 | . | TRBV7-6 | CASSVKQGAKGYEQYF
TRBJ2-7 | . | TRBV6-6 | CASSSPGYYEQYF
TRBJ2-7 | . | TRBV29-1 | CSVSGTSGPYEQYF
TRBJ1-4 | . | TRBV11-2 | CASSPTRGQATNEKLFF
TRBJ2-3 | . | TRBV6-2/TRBV6-3 | CASSYPPGILTDTQYF
TRBJ1-6 | . | TRBV20-1 | CSARKQGDSSPLHF
TRBJ2-3 | . | TRBV27 | CASSPGGFFTDTQYF
TRBJ2-3 | . | TRBV29-1 | CSVDWRQGVSTDTQYF
TRBJ2-1 | . | TRBV12-2 | CASRYSGGGAVSYNEQFF